Listed below are T cell receptor beta chains from one sample, sequenced in a study of glioma-infiltrating T cells. TCRdb passed the multiplex PCR reads through MiXCR, listing each CDR3 protein once. Here the sample spans over 140,000 distinct CDR3 sequences, roughly two fifths being singletons. Sequencing input: glioma tissue, nonneoplastic brain tissue, or PBMCs (not recorded which). These receptors originate from a human donor with low-grade glioma or glioblastoma, undergoing nonglioma brain surgery, or in good health (not recorded which). CDR3s include the opening cysteine and the closing phenylalanine or tryptophan. A D gene is named only where the DNA matches it firmly. The listing skips clone size in some rows; elsewhere it reads once, few, many or a size class.

j_gene: TRBJ2-1
abundance: NA
v_gene: TRBV27
d_gene: NA
CDR3nt: TGTGCCAGCAGTTTAGGAGAGGATGAGCAGTTCTTC
CDR3aa: CASSLGEDEQFF

j_gene: TRBJ2-7
abundance: NA
v_gene: TRBV15
d_gene: NA
CDR3nt: TGTGCCACCAGCAGAGATCGTACCGCCGCAACCTACGAGCAGTACTTC
CDR3aa: CATSRDRTAATYEQYF

j_gene: TRBJ2-7
abundance: few
v_gene: TRBV20-1
d_gene: TRBD1
CDR3nt: TGCAGTGCTAGAGATTTTGGGACAGGGTCCTACGAGCAGTACTTC
CDR3aa: CSARDFGTGSYEQYF

j_gene: TRBJ2-3
abundance: NA
v_gene: TRBV12-3/TRBV12-4
d_gene: NA
CDR3nt: TGTGCCAGCAGTTTTCAGGGATCGAGCACAGATACGCAGTATTTT
CDR3aa: CASSFQGSSTDTQYF

j_gene: TRBJ2-1
abundance: NA
v_gene: TRBV6-2/TRBV6-3
d_gene: TRBD2
CDR3nt: TGTGCCAGCAGTTACATTAGCGGGAGGGCCGGAAATGAGCAGTTCTTC
CDR3aa: CASSYISGRAGNEQFF

j_gene: TRBJ2-7
abundance: few
v_gene: TRBV6-1
d_gene: NA
CDR3nt: TGTGCCAGCAGTATTTCCTACGAGCAGTACTTC
CDR3aa: CASSISYEQYF

j_gene: TRBJ1-3
abundance: NA
v_gene: TRBV6-5
d_gene: NA
CDR3nt: TGCGCCAGCAGGACAGCTGGAAACACCATATATTTT
CDR3aa: CASRTAGNTIYF

j_gene: TRBJ1-6
abundance: few
v_gene: TRBV6-1
d_gene: NA
CDR3nt: TGTGCCAGCGGACCGGGTGTTTGGGGGAGGAATTCACCCCTCCACTTT
CDR3aa: CASGPGVWGRNSPLHF

j_gene: TRBJ1-2
abundance: NA
v_gene: TRBV6-1
d_gene: TRBD1
CDR3nt: TGTGCCAGCAGTGAAGCGACAGGGGGTGGTGGCTACACCTTC
CDR3aa: CASSEATGGGGYTF

j_gene: TRBJ2-1
abundance: few
v_gene: TRBV7-9
d_gene: NA
CDR3nt: TGTGCCAGCAGCCGGGCCAATGAGCAGTTCTTC
CDR3aa: CASSRANEQFF

j_gene: TRBJ1-1
abundance: few
v_gene: TRBV10-2
d_gene: NA
CDR3nt: TGCGCCAGCAGTGAGGGACGGAACACTGAAGCTTTCTTT
CDR3aa: CASSEGRNTEAFF

j_gene: TRBJ2-7
abundance: NA
v_gene: TRBV19
d_gene: TRBD1
CDR3nt: TGTGCCAGTACAGAAACAACAGGGGCAGCCTACGAGCAGTACTTC
CDR3aa: CASTETTGAAYEQYF

j_gene: TRBJ1-4
abundance: NA
v_gene: TRBV5-4
d_gene: NA
CDR3nt: TGTGCCAGCAGCTTGGGGCCCCAGGATGAAAAACTGTTTTTT
CDR3aa: CASSLGPQDEKLFF

j_gene: TRBJ2-5
abundance: NA
v_gene: TRBV29-1
d_gene: NA
CDR3nt: TGCAGCGTTAGAGTTTGGACGGCCCAAGAGACCCAGTACTTC
CDR3aa: CSVRVWTAQETQYF

j_gene: TRBJ2-7
abundance: NA
v_gene: TRBV15
d_gene: NA
CDR3nt: TGTGCCACCAGCAGCCGGGCCACCCTAAGTCACGAGCAGTACTTC
CDR3aa: CATSSRATLSHEQYF

j_gene: TRBJ1-5
abundance: NA
v_gene: TRBV6-2/TRBV6-3
d_gene: NA
CDR3nt: TGTGCCAGCAGTCTTACTCAGCCCCAGCATTTT
CDR3aa: CASSLTQPQHF

j_gene: TRBJ2-1
abundance: NA
v_gene: TRBV4-3
d_gene: NA
CDR3nt: TGCGCCAGCAGCCAAGATCTAGCGAGGGGTGCGGGGAATGAGCAGTTCTTC
CDR3aa: CASSQDLARGAGNEQFF

j_gene: TRBJ2-1
abundance: few
v_gene: TRBV27
d_gene: NA
CDR3nt: TGTGCCAGCAGCACCTCGGATACGCACCGAAACAATGAGCAGTTCTTC
CDR3aa: CASSTSDTHRNNEQFF

j_gene: TRBJ1-3
abundance: few
v_gene: TRBV19
d_gene: NA
CDR3nt: TGTGCCAGTAGTCGCGACAGGATCTCTGGAAACACCATATATTTT
CDR3aa: CASSRDRISGNTIYF

j_gene: TRBJ2-7
abundance: NA
v_gene: TRBV6-2/TRBV6-3
d_gene: NA
CDR3nt: TGTGCCAGCAGTTTGGACACGGTTTGCTACGAGCAGTACTTC
CDR3aa: CASSLDTVCYEQYF

j_gene: TRBJ1-1
abundance: few
v_gene: TRBV27
d_gene: NA
CDR3nt: TGTGCCAGCAGTTTAGAGGGGGACACTGAAGCTTTCTTT
CDR3aa: CASSLEGDTEAFF

j_gene: TRBJ1-2
abundance: many
v_gene: TRBV6-1
d_gene: NA
CDR3nt: TGTGCCAGCAGCCTAGGGGGGGCAGGCGGCGGCTACACCTTC
CDR3aa: CASSLGGAGGGYTF

j_gene: TRBJ1-5
abundance: NA
v_gene: TRBV19
d_gene: NA
CDR3nt: TGTGCCAGTAGTACCGGGGACGGCCGAAATCAGCCCCAGCATTTT
CDR3aa: CASSTGDGRNQPQHF

j_gene: TRBJ1-5
abundance: few
v_gene: TRBV2
d_gene: NA
CDR3nt: TGTGCCAGCAGTGGAGGTGGGAGCTATCAGCCCCAGCATTTT
CDR3aa: CASSGGGSYQPQHF

j_gene: TRBJ1-2
abundance: NA
v_gene: TRBV25-1
d_gene: NA
CDR3nt: TGTGCCAGCAACCGGGGAGTAGGAGGCTACACCTTC
CDR3aa: CASNRGVGGYTF

j_gene: TRBJ2-1
abundance: NA
v_gene: TRBV27
d_gene: TRBD2
CDR3nt: TGTGCCAGCAGTTTAGTAGCGGGAGGGAGACAGGAGCAGTTCTTC
CDR3aa: CASSLVAGGRQEQFF

j_gene: TRBJ1-1
abundance: few
v_gene: TRBV20-1
d_gene: NA
CDR3nt: TGCAGTGCTAGTCAGACAGTGATGGGCACTGAAGCTTTCTTT
CDR3aa: CSASQTVMGTEAFF

j_gene: TRBJ2-7
abundance: few
v_gene: TRBV3-1
d_gene: NA
CDR3nt: TGTGCCAGCAGCCAAGAGGGGATTGGCGAGCAGTACTTC
CDR3aa: CASSQEGIGEQYF

j_gene: TRBJ2-1
abundance: NA
v_gene: TRBV7-9
d_gene: NA
CDR3nt: TGTGCCAGCAGCCGACTCTGGGGGGGCCCGCACAATGAGCAGTTCTTC
CDR3aa: CASSRLWGGPHNEQFF

j_gene: TRBJ2-1
abundance: NA
v_gene: TRBV6-2/TRBV6-3
d_gene: TRBD1
CDR3nt: TGTGCCAGCAGTTACACCCAGACAGGGGTTTTTGAGCAGTTCTTC
CDR3aa: CASSYTQTGVFEQFF

j_gene: TRBJ2-1
abundance: NA
v_gene: TRBV10-3
d_gene: TRBD2
CDR3nt: TGTGCCATCAGTGGACTAGCGGACTACAATGAGCAGTTCTTC
CDR3aa: CAISGLADYNEQFF

j_gene: TRBJ2-3
abundance: few
v_gene: TRBV6-1
d_gene: TRBD2
CDR3nt: TGTGCCAGCACCGTAGCGGGAGGGCCGGGTAGCACAGATACGCAGTATTTT
CDR3aa: CASTVAGGPGSTDTQYF

j_gene: TRBJ1-3
abundance: NA
v_gene: TRBV6-5
d_gene: NA
CDR3nt: TGTGCCACAACGGGGCACAACTCTGGAAACACCATATATTTT
CDR3aa: CATTGHNSGNTIYF

j_gene: TRBJ2-3
abundance: NA
v_gene: TRBV20-1
d_gene: NA
CDR3nt: TGCAGACCCCTGACAGACCAGAGCACAGATACGCAGTATTTT
CDR3aa: CRPLTDQSTDTQYF

j_gene: TRBJ2-7
abundance: few
v_gene: TRBV12-3/TRBV12-4
d_gene: NA
CDR3nt: TGTGCCAGCAGTCCCGGGGAAGGAATCACCTACGAGCAGTACTTC
CDR3aa: CASSPGEGITYEQYF

j_gene: TRBJ1-2
abundance: few
v_gene: TRBV20-1
d_gene: TRBD1
CDR3nt: TGCAGTGCTAGAGATGGACAGGGAATGGCTGGCTACACCTTC
CDR3aa: CSARDGQGMAGYTF